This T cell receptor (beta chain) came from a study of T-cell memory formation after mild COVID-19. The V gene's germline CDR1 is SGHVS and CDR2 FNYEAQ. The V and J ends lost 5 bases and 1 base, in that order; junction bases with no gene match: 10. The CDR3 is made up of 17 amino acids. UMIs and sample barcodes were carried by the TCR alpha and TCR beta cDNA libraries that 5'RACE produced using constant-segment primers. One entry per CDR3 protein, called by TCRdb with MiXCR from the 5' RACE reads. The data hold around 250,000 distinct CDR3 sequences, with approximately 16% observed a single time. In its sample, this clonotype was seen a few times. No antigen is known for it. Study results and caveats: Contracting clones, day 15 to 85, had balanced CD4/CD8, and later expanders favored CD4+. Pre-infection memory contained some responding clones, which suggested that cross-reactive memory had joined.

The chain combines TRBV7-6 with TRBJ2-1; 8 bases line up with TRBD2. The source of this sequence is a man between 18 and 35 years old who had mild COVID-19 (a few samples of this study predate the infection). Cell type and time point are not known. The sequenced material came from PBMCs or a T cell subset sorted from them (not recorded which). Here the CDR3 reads CASSRTAGGASYNEQFF. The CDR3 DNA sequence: TGTGCCAGCAGCCGGACGGCCGGGGGGGCATCCTACAATGAGCAGTTCTTC.